This entry features one TCR beta chain sequence. Its antigen is unidentified. This table comes from immunoSEQ multiplex PCR, and its TCRdb copy is limited to in-frame clones, with some not included. The sample includes some 35,000 clones, more than 70% of them seen just once. The entry originates in a study of STAT5B mutations in CD4+ large granular lymphocyte leukemia. Germline CDR1 SGHAT, CDR2 FQNNGV. Trimming took off 4 bases at V and 7 bases at J, with 17 bases between the two ends. CDR3 length: 14 residues. Study observations and caveats: Without putative leukemic clones, patient CD4-sorted repertoires remained more clonal than healthy CD4+ repertoires.

Sequenced: CD4+ T cells from blood buffy coats. The receptor was isolated from a human donor in good health. The rearrangement uses TRBV11-2 and TRBJ2-7, with unresolved D. CDR3 nucleotide sequence: TGTGCCAGCAGCTCTCTAATTCTGGACGGGGAGCAGTACTTC. Amino acids: CASSSLILDGEQYF.